Sequencing of this TCR beta chain was carried out in a study of blood T cells in healthy people across ages. The table lists this clonotype with a few counts. Germline loops: CDR1 LGHDT, CDR2 YNNKEL (reference sequence). The CDR3 loop spans 13 amino acids. Trimming took off 0 bases at V and 5 bases at J, with 5 bases between the two ends. A J-beta primer mix and a sample-barcoded 5' primer were used in a second PCR of roughly 6 to 11 cycles. Every single cDNA molecule received a tag from a template-switch adaptor with 12 random nucleotides. TCRdb independently ran MiXCR on the 5' RACE reads; one entry per CDR3 protein. The sample includes over 1,500,000 distinct CDR3 sequences, 35% to 50% of them seen just once.

What was sequenced was blood. The chain uses TRBV3-1 and TRBJ2-4; D is undetermined. The TCR comes from a human donor in good health. CDR3 in amino acids: CASSQDHQNIQYF. The CDR3 DNA follows: TGTGCCAGCAGCCAAGATCACCAAAACATTCAGTACTTC.